This T cell receptor (beta chain) was observed in a study of blood T cell repertoires in COVID-19. At the level of the study: Sources were T cells, B-cell-depleted T cells, or PBMCs; the material itself was cDNA or gDNA.

In this sample, this clone turned up once. The CDR3 is 18 amino acids. Original data processing: The assay estimated nucleated cells by amplifying reference gene primers. Libraries were prepared by immunoSEQ multiplex PCR; TCRdb keeps only in-frame clonotypes and omits some of them. V, J and clone size are those of that table, while D and trimming were read from the DNA. The repertoire holds roughly 430,000 clones, with roughly 88% as singletons. The TCR originated in a woman in her thirties or forties with acute COVID-19. Sequenced material: PBMCs or T cells enriched from blood (not recorded which). V is TRBV1 and J is TRBJ1-1; TRBD1, the table's D call, lacks a check against the DNA. TRBV1 is given as a pseudogene. CDR3: CTSSRCRGRGAFNTEAFF. The CDR3 bases are TGCACCAGCAGCCGATGCAGGGGGCGCGGAGCCTTTAACACTGAAGCTTTCTTT.